The source of this TCR beta chain is a study of Ad26.COV2.S vaccination and SARS-CoV-2 variants. The assay was immunoSEQ multiplex PCR, and TCRdb's table has in-frame clones only and misses some. The table has about 320,000 clones, 85% seen once. Germline CDR1 MNHNS, CDR2 SASEGT. V shed 4 bases, J shed 1 base, and the junction held 11 bases outside the gene matches. The CDR3 contains 17 residues. Study observations and caveats: Post-vaccination spike-specific CD8+ and CD4+ T cell responses reportedly had substantial breadth. Those who received the vaccine showed greater spike-specific TCR breadth than those given placebo.

Treatment described: about 20 received Ad26.COV2.S at low or high dose, single or two shots; 5 received placebo; per-sample allocation not given. The samples date from day 63 after the first vaccine or placebo injection. About this clone: Its matching antigen is unknown.

The receptor was isolated from a person aged 18-65 years who received the Ad26.COV2.S COVID-19 vaccine or a placebo. The chain is built from TRBV6-1 and TRBJ2-5; 8 positions match TRBD1. Sample: peripheral blood, taken in a trial of Ad26.COV2.S vaccine versus placebo. The CDR3 DNA follows: TGTGCCAGCAGTGCCAGACAGGGGATCGTGGTCCAAGAGACCCAGTACTTC. The encoded protein is CASSARQGIVVQETQYF.